The sequence of this T cell receptor (beta chain) was determined in a study of T-cell memory formation after mild COVID-19. Study-level points and caveats: Second-wave clones peaking on day 37 lacked confirmed SARS-CoV-2 specificity. Among clones contracting day 15 to 85, CD4/CD8 was balanced, whereas later expanders leaned CD4+.

TCRdb re-called the 5' RACE reads with MiXCR, one entry per CDR3 protein. The repertoire has about 400,000 distinct CDR3 sequences, 23% of them found once; the top ten carry roughly 14%. There are a few counts of this clonotype. Its specificity is not known. Sequenced input: PBMCs or a T cell subset sorted from them (not recorded which). The TCR was taken from an adult woman who had mild COVID-19 (a few samples of this study predate the infection). Cell type and time point are not known.

The chain's CDR3 is CASSYRDAYEQYF. The CDR3 DNA sequence: TGTGCCAGCAGCTACAGGGACGCCTACGAGCAGTACTTC. The V call is TRBV12-3 or TRBV12-4, the J call TRBJ2-7, with D perhaps TRBD1 (6 bases). V lost 6 bases to trimming and J lost 2 bases, with 11 bases between them. The CDR3 consists of 13 residues.